This T cell receptor (beta chain) was identified during a study of Graves' ophthalmopathy and Graves' hyperthyroidism. Background on the study: At initial diagnosis, peripheral blood was obtained, and this preceded any treatment. General study results and limits: From stable hyperthyroidism, ophthalmopathy was separated by a 13-signature model with 87.88% sensitivity and 75% to 84% specificity.

As to this clonotype: Its antigen remains unknown.

Amplified TCR beta CDR3 regions were obtained using RNA transcripts as template. HTBI primers were employed in first-round RT-PCR, then a second-round multiplex PCR followed. TCRdb reprocessed the multiplex PCR reads with MiXCR, giving one entry per CDR3 protein. This sample carries about 700,000 distinct CDR3 sequences, about 41% of them seen once, and the ten largest clones take around 3.3%. The CDR3 totals 13 residues. The V and J ends lost 5 bases and 7 bases respectively, with 12 bases between them. Germline V gene data show CDR1 as SEHNR and CDR2 as FQNEAQ (reference sequence). The chain links TRBV7-9 to TRBJ1-5; unclear D gene. Sequencing input: peripheral blood. This TCR was sampled from an adult man with Graves' ophthalmopathy. The CDR3 DNA sequence: TGTGCCAGCAGCCCGGGGAGGGAACAGCCCCAGCATTTT. As protein: CASSPGREQPQHF. Filled out from reference TRBV7-9 and TRBJ1-5, the complete variable domain reads DTGVSQNPRHKITKRGQNVTFRCDPISEHNRLYWYRQTLGQGPEFLTYFQNEAQLEKSRLLSDRFSAERPKGSFSTLEIQRTEQGDSAMYLCASSPGREQPQHFGDGTRLSIL.